This TCR beta chain was sequenced for a study of blood T cell repertoires in COVID-19. The repertoire was sequenced with immunoSEQ multiplex PCR; TCRdb's copy has only in-frame clones and lacks some. This table holds about 180,000 clones, roughly 89% found once. Germline V gene sequence: CDR1 SEHNR, CDR2 FQNEAQ (reference sequence). V dropped 5 bases and J dropped 7; count of bases not matched to a gene: 14. The CDR3 totals 17 residues. J is TRBJ2-2 and V is TRBV7-9; 9 nucleotides line up with TRBD1. The receptor was isolated from a woman in her thirties or forties with acute COVID-19. Sequencing was carried out using PBMCs or T cells enriched from blood (not recorded which). CDR3 sequence: CASSHLTGTGWNGELFF. The DNA for the CDR3 is TGTGCCAGCAGCCACCTTACCGGGACAGGGTGGAACGGGGAGCTGTTTTTT. The entire variable domain, with the rest obtained from reference TRBV7-9 and TRBJ2-2, is as follows: DTGVSQNPRHKITKRGQNVTFRCDPISEHNRLYWYRQTLGQGPEFLTYFQNEAQLEKSRLLSDRFSAERPKGSFSTLEIQRTEQGDSAMYLCASSHLTGTGWNGELFFGEGSRLTVL.